This is a list of T cell receptor beta chains from one sample in a study of early T cells in non-severe SARS-CoV-2 infection. Each CDR3 protein gets one entry after TCRdb re-called the 5' RACE reads with MiXCR. The sample lists 30,000 or so distinct CDR3 sequences, under 5% occurring once. The sequencing input was whole blood. Source of these receptors: an adult who was a healthcare worker with PCR-confirmed SARS-CoV-2 infection or an uninfected control (not recorded which). Each CDR3 is given with its conserved first and last residue. A D gene is named only where the DNA matches it firmly. Clone sizes are given selectively: once, few, many, or a class where the clone is expanded.

TRBV7-9,.,12,.,TRBJ2-7,TGTGCCAGCAGCTTAACCAGGGACGAGCAGTACTTC,CASSLTRDEQYF
TRBV20-1,TRBD2,11,.,TRBJ2-1,TGCAGTGCTAGAGAAGCGGGGAAGGTAGTCTTC,CSAREAGKVVF
TRBV12-3/TRBV12-4,TRBD1,13,many,TRBJ2-4,TGTGCCAGCGGAAGACAGGGGGGAAGCATTCAGTACTTC,CASGRQGGSIQYF
TRBV20-1,TRBD2,14,many,TRBJ2-3,TGCAGTGCTACTAGCGGGAGGGGTGCAGATACGCAGTATTTT,CSATSGRGADTQYF
TRBV20-1,.,14,few,TRBJ2-3,TGCAGTGCTAGAGATCAGACCAACACAGATACGCAGTATTTT,CSARDQTNTDTQYF
TRBV19,.,15,many,TRBJ1-5,TGTGCCAGTAGTTCTGGGGGAATTGGCAATCAGCCCCAGCATTTT,CASSSGGIGNQPQHF
TRBV15,.,17,many,TRBJ1-5,TGTGCCACCAGCAGAGACCAGGGACCGGGCGGGGGTCAGCCCCAGCATTTT,CATSRDQGPGGGQPQHF
TRBV24-1,TRBD1,16,many,TRBJ1-5,TGTGCCACCAGTGGGACAGGGGAGCGGGACAATCAGCCCCAGCATTTT,CATSGTGERDNQPQHF
TRBV12-3/TRBV12-4,.,12,many,TRBJ2-7,TGTGCCAGCAGTTTAGTGAAGGGCGAGCAGTACTTC,CASSLVKGEQYF
TRBV20-1,.,14,many,TRBJ2-2,TGCAGTGCTAGACTCTCCGAGAACACCGGGGAGCTGTTTTTT,CSARLSENTGELFF
TRBV2,.,16,many,TRBJ1-2,TGTGCCAGCAGTGAAATGGAACAGGGTTACTCGGAAGGCTACACCTTC,CASSEMEQGYSEGYTF
TRBV20-1,.,14,.,TRBJ2-2,TGCAGTGCCAGTAGCGGCCCGAACACCGGGGAGCTGTTTTTT,CSASSGPNTGELFF
TRBV6-6,.,12,medium-sized,TRBJ2-7,TGTGCCAGCAGCTTGACTAGCTACGAGCAGTACTTC,CASSLTSYEQYF
TRBV7-9,.,14,.,TRBJ2-7,TGTGCCAGCAGTTCCGTCCTCGGCCGAGACGAGCAGTACTTC,CASSSVLGRDEQYF
TRBV6-1,.,13,many,TRBJ2-5,TGTGCCAGCAGTGACGCACAGTCGGAGACCCAGTACTTC,CASSDAQSETQYF
TRBV11-2,.,15,few,TRBJ2-7,TGTGCCAGCAGCCGACAGGTCAACGGGGCCTACGAGCAGTACTTC,CASSRQVNGAYEQYF
TRBV6-1,.,14,.,TRBJ1-2,TGTGCCAGCTCACTAAGAGGGATAGACTATGGCTACACCTTC,CASSLRGIDYGYTF
TRBV4-1,TRBD1,16,many,TRBJ2-7,TGCGCCAGCAGCCAAGAAGAAGGATGGACAGGCGCTCGGCAGTACTTC,CASSQEEGWTGARQYF
TRBV5-1,.,14,.,TRBJ2-7,TGCACCAGCAGCCTGTCTAGCGTCCCCTGGGAGCAGTACTTC,CTSSLSSVPWEQYF